These 14 T cell receptor beta chains originate from one sample sequenced in a study of OX40 agonist ivuxolimab in advanced cancers. Produced via immunoSEQ multiplex PCR; TCRdb's table is partial and in-frame only. The repertoire holds fewer than 80,000 clones, with roughly 85% as singletons. The sequences come from CD4+ or CD8+ T cells sorted from blood, collected in a trial of the OX40 agonist ivuxolimab. These receptors came from an adult with an advanced solid tumor such as melanoma, head and neck, liver or kidney cancer.

Comments on this clone: This specimen includes other DNA sequences encoding the same CDR3. The chain is built from TRBV7-2 and TRBJ2-3; the D is unclear. This CDR3 contains 12 residues. The germline V and J ends were trimmed by 1 base and 5 bases, with 4 bases remaining between them. Germline CDR1 and CDR2: SGHTA and FQGNSA. The CDR3 protein is CASSLVGDTQYF. In DNA, the CDR3 is TGTGCCAGCAGCTTAGTGGGAGATACGCAGTATTTT.

This chain joins TRBV7-8 and TRBJ2-1; 8 positions match TRBD2. Germline V gene data show CDR1 as SGHVS and CDR2 as FQNEAQ. The ends lost 7 bases at V and 7 bases at J; junction bases unmatched: 15. The CDR3 length is 16 residues. CDR3 region: CASTLEGGRRGNEQFF. CDR3 bases: TGTGCCAGCACCCTAGAGGGCGGGAGGAGAGGGAATGAGCAGTTCTTC.

To note about this clone: Other nucleotide sequences from this sample produce the same CDR3. The rearrangement uses TRBV5-1 and TRBJ2-5, with no clear D. The CDR3 sequence is 11 residues long. V lost 3 bases and J lost 2, with 2 bases in between. Looked up from germline, CDR1 is SGHRS and CDR2 is YFSETQ. The CDR3 coding sequence is TGCGCCAGCAGCTCACAAGAGACCCAGTACTTC. Its protein product is CASSSQETQYF.

The rearrangement joins TRBV7-6 to TRBJ2-1; no clear D. V was clipped by 5 bases and J by 0 bases, with 11 bases between them. Looked up from germline, CDR1 is SGHVS and CDR2 is FNYEAQ. This CDR3 contains 15 residues. The CDR3 coding sequence is TGTGCCAGCAGCCCGACTTTAAGCTCCTACAATGAGCAGTTCTTC. Protein product: CASSPTLSSYNEQFF.

Notes on this clone: The sample holds other DNA sequences that translate to the same CDR3. The chain employs TRBV5-1 and TRBJ1-1, with D possibly being TRBD1 (5 bases). The CDR3 totals 14 residues. The germline gives CDR1 SGHRS, CDR2 YFSETQ. The V end lost 4 bases, the J end lost 1 base, and 11 bases lay between the germline ends. This CDR3 is CASSPQASNTEAFF. CDR3 in DNA: TGCGCCAGCAGCCCACAGGCCTCGAACACTGAAGCTTTCTTT.

This rearrangement joins TRBV5-6 to TRBJ1-6; D possibly corresponds to TRBD1 (5 bases). V lost 4 bases and J lost 11, with 19 bases in between. CDR3 length: 15 residues. The germline V gene encodes CDR1 SGHDT and CDR2 YYEEEE. CDR3 sequence reads: CASSRGLTLGTPLHF. The CDR3 nucleotides read TGTGCCAGCAGCAGGGGCCTGACGTTGGGTACACCCCTCCACTTT.

The rearrangement links TRBV12-2 to TRBJ2-1; whether TRBD1, the table's D call, matches the DNA was not checked. TRBV12-2 is a recognized pseudogene. CDR3 length: 17 residues. CDR3 sequence reads: CASRSLGQADSYNEQFF. The CDR3 bases are TGTGCAAGTCGCTCACTTGGACAGGCGGACTCCTACAATGAGCAGTTCTTC.

To note about this clone: The germline gene is not matched at one end of the junction; a read error may be the cause. The J gene is TRBJ2-7, the V gene TRBV19; 12 bases line up with TRBD1. This CDR3 is 14 amino acids long. Germline V CDR1 and CDR2: LNHDA, SQIVND (reference sequence). The CDR3 loop reads CASSPGQGALQSDF. CDR3 in DNA: TGTGCCAGTAGTCCGGGACAGGGGGCGTTGCAAAGCGACTTC. Looking up the rest from reference TRBV19 and TRBJ2-7 gives the full variable domain: DGGITQSPKYLFRKEGQNVTLSCEQNLNHDAMYWYRQDPGQGLRLIYYSQIVNDFQKGDIAEGYSVSREKKESFPLTVTSAQKNPTAFYLCASSPGQGALQSDFGPGTRLTVT.

The chain combines TRBV6-1 with TRBJ2-5; 7 bases line up with TRBD1. Germline CDR1 is MNHNS and CDR2 is SASEGT. The CDR3 covers 13 residues. V lost 8 bases and J lost 2; bases outside the gene matches: 5. CDR3 nucleotide sequence: TGTGCCAGCCGAAGGGGACAGCAAGAGACCCAGTACTTC. Its translation is CASRRGQQETQYF.

The genes are TRBV7-9 and TRBJ1-5; maybe TRBD1 (5 bases). The V end was cut by 1 base, the J end by 3 bases, with 13 bases between. Germline V CDR1 and CDR2: SEHNR, FQNEAQ (reference sequence). The CDR3 is made up of 16 amino acids. The CDR3 nucleotides are TGTGCCAGCAGCTTAGGGGCCCCAGGGAACAATCAGCCCCAGCATTTT. Amino acid sequence: CASSLGAPGNNQPQHF.

The chain joins TRBV18 to TRBJ2-1, with 12 nucleotides matching TRBD2. The CDR3 runs 19 residues. V was clipped by 2 bases and J by 9 bases; unmatched bases: 17. CDR1 is KGHSH, CDR2 LQKENI, per germline. As DNA, the CDR3 is TGTGCCAGCTCACCAATCAGTCAGGGTCTTCTAGCGGGAGGGACTGAGCAGTTCTTC. This gives the protein CASSPISQGLLAGGTEQFF.

The chain recombines TRBV6-5 with TRBJ2-1, with 7 positions matching TRBD1. CDR3 length equals 15 residues. V lost 7 bases and J lost 6; bases outside the gene matches: 12. Germline lookup yields CDR1 MNHEY and CDR2 SVGAGI. The CDR3 loop is CASTADRLKINEQFF. In nucleotides, the CDR3 is TGTGCCAGCACCGCGGACAGGCTAAAGATCAATGAGCAGTTCTTC.

The V gene is TRBV30, the J gene TRBJ2-3, with D perhaps being TRBD1 or TRBD2 (5 bases each). The germline V and J ends were trimmed by 4 bases and 4 bases, with 15 bases remaining between them. CDR3 length: 14 amino acids. Germline V gene data show CDR1 as GTSNPN and CDR2 as SVGIG (reference sequence). The CDR3 nucleotides are TGTGCCTGGACCCCAGGTCGAGGGGCAGATACGCAGTATTTT. This sequence encodes CAWTPGRGADTQYF.

The chain employs TRBV7-6 and TRBJ1-1; possibly TRBD1 for D (6 bases). CDR1 is SGHVS and CDR2 is FNYEAQ in the germline V gene. The CDR3 runs 15 residues. Trimming removed 3 bases at V and 3 bases at J, with 14 bases between. The CDR3: CASSLQGRTDTEAFF. The CDR3 nucleotides are TGTGCCAGCAGCTTGCAGGGGCGAACGGACACTGAAGCTTTCTTT.